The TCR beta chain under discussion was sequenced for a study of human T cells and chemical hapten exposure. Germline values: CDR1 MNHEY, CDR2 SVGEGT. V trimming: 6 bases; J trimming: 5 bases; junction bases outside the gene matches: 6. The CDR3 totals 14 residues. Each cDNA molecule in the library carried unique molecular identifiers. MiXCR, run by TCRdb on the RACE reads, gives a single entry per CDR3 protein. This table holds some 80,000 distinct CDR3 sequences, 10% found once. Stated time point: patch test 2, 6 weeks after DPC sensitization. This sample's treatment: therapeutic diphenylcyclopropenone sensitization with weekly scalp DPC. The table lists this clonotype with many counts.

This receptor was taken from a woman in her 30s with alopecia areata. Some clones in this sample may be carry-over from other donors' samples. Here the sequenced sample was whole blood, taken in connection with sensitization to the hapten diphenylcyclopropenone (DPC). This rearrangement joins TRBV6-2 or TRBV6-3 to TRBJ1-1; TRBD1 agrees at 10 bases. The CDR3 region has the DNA TGTGCCAGCAGGACAGGGGGCTTGGGTACTGAAGCTTTCTTT. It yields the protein CASRTGGLGTEAFF.